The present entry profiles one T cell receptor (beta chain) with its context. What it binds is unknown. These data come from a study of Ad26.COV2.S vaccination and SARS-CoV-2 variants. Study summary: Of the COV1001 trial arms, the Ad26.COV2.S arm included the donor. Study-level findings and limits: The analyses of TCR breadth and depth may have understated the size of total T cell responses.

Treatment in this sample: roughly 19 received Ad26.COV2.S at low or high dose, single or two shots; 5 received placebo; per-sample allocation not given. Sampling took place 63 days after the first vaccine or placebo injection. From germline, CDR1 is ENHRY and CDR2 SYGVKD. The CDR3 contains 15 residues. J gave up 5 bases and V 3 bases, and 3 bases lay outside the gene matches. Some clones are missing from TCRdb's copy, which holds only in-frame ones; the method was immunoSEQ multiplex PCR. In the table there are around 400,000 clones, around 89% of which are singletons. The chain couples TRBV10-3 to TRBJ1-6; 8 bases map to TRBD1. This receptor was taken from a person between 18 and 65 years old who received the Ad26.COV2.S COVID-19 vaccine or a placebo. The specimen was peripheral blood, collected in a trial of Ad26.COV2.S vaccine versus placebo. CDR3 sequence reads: CAISEGQGDNSPLHF. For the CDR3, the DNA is TGTGCCATCAGTGAAGGACAGGGTGATAATTCACCCCTCCACTTT.